This TCR beta chain derives from a study of cytomegalovirus exposure and HLA in healthy donors. Study as a whole: Earlier, 110 million or so unique TCR beta sequences were recovered from around 180 million T cells by an analysis. Study findings and constraints: Being productive about 87% or about 30% of the time was typical of most TCR beta V segments in an earlier analysis. Owing to their indistinguishability, certain V segments, notably TRBV6-2 and TRBV6-3, were excluded. Later analysis found that TCR beta chains associated with HLA were more clonally expanded than other, equally common chains.

Vbeta (60) and Jbeta (13) primers were used in the PCR. Sequenced by immunoSEQ multiplex PCR; TCRdb stores in-frame clones only, minus some. The data contain roughly 150,000 clones, approximately 79% of them singletons. About this clone: The antigen remains unidentified.

Trimming cost V 1 base and J 4 bases, with 13 bases left between them. The CDR3 is 15 amino acids. Looked up from germline, CDR1 is SGHAT and CDR2 is FQNNGV. The receptor was derived from a woman between 45 and 60 years old in good health and CMV-seropositive. Material for sequencing was PBMCs. The chain links TRBV11-2 to TRBJ1-2; D remains ambiguous. CDR3 nucleotide sequence: TGTGCCAGCAGCTTAGGGGAGCGAAACCCCTATGGCTACACCTTC. Amino acids: CASSLGERNPYGYTF.